One sample yielded the 26 T cell receptor beta chains listed below, sequenced in a study of blood T cell repertoires in COVID-19. Sequenced by immunoSEQ multiplex PCR; TCRdb stores in-frame clones only, minus some. The sample records roughly 90,000 clones, approximately 83% being singletons. Material for sequencing was peripheral blood. These receptor sequences come from a woman between 70 and 85 years old with acute or convalescent COVID-19.

The chain has TRBV5-1 and TRBJ2-1; TRBD1 matches at 8 bases. J was trimmed by 10 bases and V by 3 bases; bases with no gene match: 12. Per germline, CDR1 SGHRS and CDR2 YFSETQ. The CDR3 loop spans 15 amino acids. CDR3 DNA sequence: TGCGCCAGCAGCTCCCGTCCCGCGACAGGGGCGGAGCAGTTCTTC. Translating gives CASSSRPATGAEQFF.

This chain links TRBV29-1 with TRBJ2-2; TRBD2 is a possible D gene (6 bases). CDR3 size: 14 residues. Germline CDR1 SQVTM, CDR2 ANQGSEA. The germline V and J ends were trimmed by 4 bases and 4 bases, with 13 bases remaining between them. This CDR3 is CSVAASDITGELFF. DNA of the CDR3: TGCAGCGTTGCCGCTAGCGACATCACCGGGGAGCTGTTTTTT.

The chain couples TRBV18 to TRBJ1-5; no reliable D call. The CDR3 has 14 residues. The V gene lost 5 bases and the J gene lost 2 bases, with 10 bases spanning the gap. Germline V gives CDR1 KGHSH, CDR2 LQKENI. The CDR3 DNA sequence: TGTGCCAGCTCATCGACGGGAGGCAATCAGCCCCAGCATTTT. Translation gives CASSSTGGNQPQHF.

This chain connects TRBV6-1 to TRBJ2-3, with TRBD1 matching 8 bases. CDR3 length: 20 residues. Germline V gene sequence: CDR1 MNHNS, CDR2 SASEGT. Germline trimming cut 3 bases from V and 6 bases from J; bases unmatched to any gene: 23. CDR3 bases: TGTGCCAGCAGTGAGAGAGGACAGGGCCTCCTGGTCCGGAGGCGGGATACGCAGTATTTT. Protein: CASSERGQGLLVRRRDTQYF.

The rearrangement joins TRBV11-2 to TRBJ2-7, with D tentatively TRBD2 (6 bases). Germline CDR1 reads SGHAT; CDR2 reads FQNNGV. The CDR3 is 14 amino acids. Trimming took 5 bases from V and 3 from J, leaving 14 bases between them. The CDR3 bases are TGTGCCAGCAGCATTGAACGGGGGAGCTACGAGCAGTACTTC. Its protein product is CASSIERGSYEQYF.

The rearrangement links TRBV30 to TRBJ1-1; D is undetermined. CDR3 size: 13 residues. Trimming shortened V by 0 bases and J by 1 base, and 6 bases separated the two germline ends. Germline V gene data show CDR1 as GTSNPN and CDR2 as SVGIG (reference sequence). The CDR3 region is CAWSVQPNTEAFF. As DNA, the CDR3 is TGTGCCTGGAGTGTACAGCCGAACACTGAAGCTTTCTTT.

In its sample, this clone was seen once. The V and J genes are TRBV3-1 (or the pseudogene TRBV3-2) and TRBJ1-2; tentatively, D is TRBD1 (6 bases). CDR3 length: 14 residues. The V end was cut by 2 bases, the J end by 8 bases, with 15 bases between. CDR1 and CDR2 from the germline V gene are LGHDT and YNNKEL (reference sequence). Written as DNA, the CDR3 is TGTGCCAGCAGCCAAAGATCGTACAGGGAAGGCTACACCTTC. It is translated as CASSQRSYREGYTF.

The chain carries TRBV2 and TRBJ1-4, with 7 bases lining up with TRBD1. This CDR3 spans 14 amino acids. Unmatched junction bases numbered 2, after V lost 4 bases and J lost 3 bases. CDR1 and CDR2 (germline): SNHLY, FYNNEI. CDR3 protein: CASSGDRANEKLFF. The CDR3 DNA reads as TGTGCCAGCAGTGGGGACAGAGCTAATGAAAAACTGTTTTTT.

V and J are TRBV11-2 and TRBJ2-1; tentatively, D is TRBD1 (8 bases). V was pared by 5 bases and J by 9 bases, with 20 bases between. Germline CDR1 and CDR2: SGHAT and FQNNGV. The CDR3 totals 15 residues. In nucleotides, the CDR3 is TGTGCCAGCAGCCGGGGTAACAGGGGGGGCGGTGAGCAGTTCTTC. The encoded protein is CASSRGNRGGGEQFF.

V gene TRBV6-5 combines with J gene TRBJ2-7; D is uncertain. V was pared by 8 bases and J by 3 bases, with 5 bases between. Germline loops: CDR1 MNHEY, CDR2 SVGAGI. This CDR3 is built from 10 residues. CDR3 DNA: TGTGCCAGCGCGAACTACGAGCAGTACTTC. This codes for CASANYEQYF.

J is TRBJ2-7 and V is TRBV4-1; 8 bases match TRBD1. Germline loops: CDR1 MGHRA, CDR2 YSYEKL. There are 14 residues in the CDR3. V lost 1 base and J lost 4; bases outside the gene matches: 3. CDR3 protein: CASSQAGGGYEQYF. DNA for the CDR3: TGCGCCAGCAGCCAAGCAGGGGGCGGTTACGAGCAGTACTTC.

The V call is TRBV19, the J call TRBJ1-1; D is unresolved. Germline V CDR1 and CDR2: LNHDA, SQIVND (reference sequence). This CDR3 comprises 15 residues. V gave up 6 bases and J gave up 1 base, with 15 bases separating them. The CDR3 protein is CASSFVRDSNTEAFF. The CDR3 DNA sequence: TGTGCCAGTAGCTTTGTGAGAGACTCGAACACTGAAGCTTTCTTT.

V gene TRBV2 combines with J gene TRBJ1-2, with a tentative D call TRBD1 (6 bases). This CDR3 is built from 13 residues. Trimming shortened V by 7 bases and J by 12 bases, and 21 bases separated the two germline ends. Germline values: CDR1 SNHLY, CDR2 FYNNEI. In DNA, the CDR3 is TGTGCCAGCAAATGGACAGCGACGTTCGAAGACACCTTC. The encoded protein is CASKWTATFEDTF.

The chain joins TRBV6-5 to TRBJ2-7; TRBD1 aligns across 8 bases. This CDR3 has 16 residues. Germline CDR1 and CDR2: MNHEY and SVGAGI. Trimming removed 0 bases from V and 4 bases from J; junction bases left unmatched: 8. In DNA, the CDR3 is TGTGCCAGCAGTTACTCGAGCAGGGGGCGAGGGTACGAGCAGTACTTC. Protein sequence: CASSYSSRGRGYEQYF.

The rearrangement uses TRBV19 and TRBJ1-1; D remains unclear. The CDR3 has 12 amino acids. Trimming took 9 bases from V and 5 from J, leaving 13 bases between them. Per the germline V gene, CDR1 is LNHDA and CDR2 is SQIVND (reference sequence). The CDR3 DNA sequence: TGTGCCAGCTCCGGACTGTTTACTGAAGCTTTCTTT. This sequence encodes CASSGLFTEAFF.

V gene TRBV7-9 combines with J gene TRBJ1-2, with a possible D match to TRBD1 (5 bases). Germline V gene lookup returns CDR1 SEHNR and CDR2 FQNEAQ (reference sequence). The CDR3 has 14 amino acids. The V end was cut by 5 bases, the J end by 3 bases, with 13 bases between. CDR3 amino acids: CASSRNGADYGYTF. The CDR3 nucleotides are TGTGCCAGCAGCCGTAATGGGGCGGACTATGGCTACACCTTC.

The rearrangement joins TRBV11-3 to TRBJ2-5; the match to TRBD2 covers 14 bases. CDR1 SGHNT and CDR2 YENEEA come from the germline V gene. The CDR3 sequence is 15 residues long. V lost 0 bases, J lost 10 bases, and 4 bases stayed unmatched. CDR3 nucleotides: TGTGCCAGCAGCTTAGAGGGACTAGCGGGGGCCCACCAGTACTTC. It translates to CASSLEGLAGAHQYF.

The rearrangement joins TRBV28 to TRBJ1-1; 7 bases are a match to TRBD1. Germline values: CDR1 MDHEN, CDR2 SYDVKM. V trimming: 4 bases; J trimming: 10 bases; junction bases outside the gene matches: 6. The CDR3 contains 12 residues. The CDR3 coding sequence is TGTGCCAGCAGTTCAGGGACAGAAGGAGCTTTCTTT. It codes for CASSSGTEGAFF.

The gene calls are TRBV27 and TRBJ1-4, with 7 bases lining up with TRBD1. Germline V gene lookup returns CDR1 MNHEY and CDR2 SMNVEV (reference sequence). This CDR3 spans 14 amino acids. V dropped 8 bases and J dropped 8; count of bases not matched to a gene: 11. The CDR3 nucleotides read TGTGCCAGCTCCAGGGGGACAATAGGCGAAAAACTGTTTTTT. Translated: CASSRGTIGEKLFF.

This sequence joins TRBV4-2 and TRBJ1-5; D uncertain. The V and J ends lost 0 bases and 3 bases respectively, with 9 bases between them. Per the germline V gene, CDR1 is LGHNA and CDR2 is YNFKEQ. The CDR3 has 15 residues. The CDR3: CASSQDGVNNQPQHF. DNA of the CDR3: TGTGCCAGCAGCCAAGACGGGGTTAACAATCAGCCCCAGCATTTT.

The rearrangement links TRBV24-1 to TRBJ2-2; a possible D gene is TRBD2 (7 bases). Trimming cost V 2 bases and J 2 bases, with 11 bases left between them. This CDR3 is built from 16 residues. The V gene's germline CDR1 is KGHDR and CDR2 SFDVKD. The CDR3, as DNA: TGTGCCACCAGTGATTCGCGGGGGCTAAACACCGGGGAGCTGTTTTTT. Amino acid sequence: CATSDSRGLNTGELFF.

J is TRBJ2-1 and V is TRBV30; D may be TRBD2 (5 bases). The CDR3 runs to 14 residues. Germline CDR1 and CDR2: GTSNPN and SVGIG (reference sequence). V shed 3 bases and J shed 9 bases, with 18 bases lying between them. The CDR3 DNA sequence: TGTGCCTGGAGCCCTTCCCTAGCTGGAGTTGAGCAGTTCTTC. Translated, it gives CAWSPSLAGVEQFF.

The chain combines TRBV15 with TRBJ2-1; 8 bases match TRBD1. The CDR3 length is 17 residues. J gave up 8 bases and V 0 bases, and 12 bases lay outside the gene matches. Germline-derived CDR1 and CDR2 are LNHNV and YYDKDF (reference sequence). In nucleotides, the CDR3 is TGTGCCACCAGCAGAGATGGACCTTGGACAGGGTATTATGAGCAGTTCTTC. Its protein is CATSRDGPWTGYYEQFF.

The CDR3 sequence is CATSDGGDPNQPQHF. The CDR3 DNA reads TGTGCCACCAGTGATGGCGGGGACCCAAATCAGCCCCAGCATTTT. This chain links TRBV24-1 with TRBJ1-5; possible D gene TRBD1, 5 bases. Trimming pared 3 bases from V and 4 bases from J, leaving 12 bases between. There are 15 residues in the CDR3. In germline, CDR1 is KGHDR, CDR2 SFDVKD.

This chain links TRBV5-1 with TRBJ2-2, with D possibly being TRBD2 (5 bases). Germline CDR1 reads SGHRS; CDR2 reads YFSETQ. CDR3 length: 14 residues. The V gene lost 4 bases and the J gene lost 4 bases, with 11 bases spanning the gap. The chain's CDR3 is CASSTDGLTGELFF. CDR3 nucleotide sequence: TGCGCCAGCAGCACCGACGGACTCACCGGGGAGCTGTTTTTT.

This rearrangement joins TRBV2 to TRBJ1-5; possible D gene TRBD1, 5 bases. CDR1 and CDR2 from the germline V gene are SNHLY and FYNNEI. The V end lost 2 bases, the J end lost 6 bases, and 14 bases lay between the germline ends. The CDR3 runs to 15 residues. CDR3 bases: TGTGCCAGCAGTGAATCGACAGTAGGAATTCAGCCCCAGCATTTT. Translating it yields CASSESTVGIQPQHF.